This TCR beta chain originates from a study of cytomegalovirus exposure and HLA in healthy donors. This CDR3 contains 14 residues. Germline V lookup: CDR1 SGHRS, CDR2 YFSETQ. Trimming removed 4 bases from V and 5 bases from J, with 10 bases in between. Both 60 Vbeta primers and 13 Jbeta primers went into the PCR. The assay was immunoSEQ multiplex PCR, and TCRdb's table has in-frame clones only and misses some. The table shows 130,000 or so clones, with over 65% occurring only once. The receptor's source is a man younger than 35 in good health and CMV-seronegative. The sequenced material came from PBMCs. This rearrangement joins TRBV5-1 to TRBJ1-6; D may be TRBD1 (6 bases). The DNA for the CDR3 is TGCGCCAGCAGCCGTGGACAGCATAATTCACCCCTCCACTTT. It translates to CASSRGQHNSPLHF.